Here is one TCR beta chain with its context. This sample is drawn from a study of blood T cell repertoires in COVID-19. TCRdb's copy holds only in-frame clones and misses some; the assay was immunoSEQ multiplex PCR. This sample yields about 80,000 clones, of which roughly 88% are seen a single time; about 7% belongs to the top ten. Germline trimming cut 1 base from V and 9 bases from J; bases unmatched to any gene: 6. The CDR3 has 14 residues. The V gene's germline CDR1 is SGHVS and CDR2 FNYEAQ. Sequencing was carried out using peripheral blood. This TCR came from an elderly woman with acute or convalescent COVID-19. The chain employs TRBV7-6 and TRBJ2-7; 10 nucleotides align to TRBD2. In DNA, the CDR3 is TGTGCCAGCAGCTTAGTCGGGACTAGCGAGGCGCAGTACTTC. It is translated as CASSLVGTSEAQYF.